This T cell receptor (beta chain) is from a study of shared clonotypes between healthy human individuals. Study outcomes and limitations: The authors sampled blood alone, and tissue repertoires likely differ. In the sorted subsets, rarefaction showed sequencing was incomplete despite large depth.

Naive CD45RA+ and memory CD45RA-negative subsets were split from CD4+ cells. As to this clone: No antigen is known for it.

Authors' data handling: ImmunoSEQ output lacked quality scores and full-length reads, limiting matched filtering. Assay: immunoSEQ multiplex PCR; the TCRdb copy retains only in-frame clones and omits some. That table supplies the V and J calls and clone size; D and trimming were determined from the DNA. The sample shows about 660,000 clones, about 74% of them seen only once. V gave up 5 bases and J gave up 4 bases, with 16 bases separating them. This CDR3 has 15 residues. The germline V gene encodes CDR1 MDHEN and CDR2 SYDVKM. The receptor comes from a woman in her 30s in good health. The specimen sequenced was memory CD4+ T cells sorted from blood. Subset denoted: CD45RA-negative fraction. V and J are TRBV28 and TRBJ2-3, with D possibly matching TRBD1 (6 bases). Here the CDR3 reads CASSRTGIIADTQYF. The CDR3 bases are TGTGCCAGCAGTCGTACAGGGATAATCGCAGATACGCAGTATTTT. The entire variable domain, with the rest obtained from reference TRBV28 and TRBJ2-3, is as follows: DVKVTQSSRYLVKRTGEKVFLECVQDMDHENMFWYRQDPGLGLRLIYFSYDVKMKEKGDIPEGYSVSREKKERFSLILESASTNQTSMYLCASSRTGIIADTQYFGPGTRLTVL.